Listed below are T cell receptor beta chains from one sample, sequenced in a study of T cell responses to AZD1222 COVID-19 vaccine. Produced via immunoSEQ multiplex PCR; TCRdb's table is partial and in-frame only. The sample shows approximately 70,000 clones, approximately 90% of them seen only once. This specimen was peripheral blood, taken on day 0 of AZD1222 vaccination. The receptors stem from an adult in good health. Each CDR3 is given with its conserved first and last residue. Each record gives: J gene, clone size, D gene, V gene, CDR3 protein, CDR3 DNA. D genes are given only for firm matches. Size is stated for part of the rows, as once, few or many counts, or as a class when the clone is expanded.

j_gene: TRBJ1-2
abundance: .
d_gene: .
v_gene: TRBV28
CDR3aa: CATYFRDGYGYTF
CDR3nt: TGTGCCACCTATTTTCGGGACGGGTATGGCTACACCTTC

j_gene: TRBJ2-7
abundance: .
d_gene: TRBD2
v_gene: TRBV4-1
CDR3aa: CASSHVTSGSYEQYF
CDR3nt: TGCGCCAGCAGCCACGTGACTAGCGGGAGCTACGAGCAGTACTTC

j_gene: TRBJ1-1
abundance: .
d_gene: .
v_gene: TRBV19
CDR3aa: CASSISISNTEAFF
CDR3nt: TGTGCCAGTAGTATTAGCATTTCGAACACTGAAGCTTTCTTT

j_gene: TRBJ2-1
abundance: .
d_gene: .
v_gene: TRBV7-2
CDR3aa: CASSLGGRVKLPRYNEQFF
CDR3nt: TGTGCCAGCAGCTTAGGTGGCCGGGTCAAGCTCCCGCGATACAATGAGCAGTTCTTC

j_gene: TRBJ1-2
abundance: .
d_gene: .
v_gene: TRBV5-4
CDR3aa: CASSLEQNYGYTF
CDR3nt: TGTGCCAGCAGCTTGGAGCAGAACTATGGCTACACCTTC

j_gene: TRBJ1-1
abundance: .
d_gene: .
v_gene: TRBV25-1
CDR3aa: CASSELVGNTEAFF
CDR3nt: TGTGCCAGCAGTGAATTGGTAGGGAACACTGAAGCTTTCTTT

j_gene: TRBJ2-3
abundance: .
d_gene: .
v_gene: TRBV2
CDR3aa: CASRAGPDTQYF
CDR3nt: TGTGCCAGCAGGGCCGGGCCAGATACGCAGTATTTT

j_gene: TRBJ2-7
abundance: .
d_gene: TRBD2
v_gene: TRBV5-1
CDR3aa: CASSLAGTSGFTGTYEQYF
CDR3nt: TGCGCCAGCAGCTTGGCGGGGACTAGCGGGTTCACGGGTACCTACGAGCAGTACTTC

j_gene: TRBJ1-1
abundance: .
d_gene: .
v_gene: TRBV7-2
CDR3aa: CASSLAVGAIGTEAFF
CDR3nt: TGTGCCAGCAGCTTAGCGGTGGGGGCGATCGGCACTGAAGCTTTCTTT

j_gene: TRBJ1-1
abundance: .
d_gene: .
v_gene: TRBV19
CDR3aa: CASSINSPNTEAFF
CDR3nt: TGTGCCAGTAGTATTAACAGCCCAAACACTGAAGCTTTCTTT

j_gene: TRBJ2-3
abundance: .
d_gene: .
v_gene: TRBV24-1
CDR3aa: CATSDYPRFPTDTQYF
CDR3nt: TGTGCCACCAGTGATTATCCCCGGTTTCCTACAGATACGCAGTATTTT

j_gene: TRBJ2-7
abundance: .
d_gene: .
v_gene: TRBV3-1/TRBV3-2
CDR3aa: CASSQASGVHEQYF
CDR3nt: TGTGCCAGCAGCCAAGCATCGGGGGTCCACGAGCAGTACTTC

j_gene: TRBJ1-1
abundance: few
d_gene: .
v_gene: TRBV7-2
CDR3aa: CASSQDRAGENTEAFF
CDR3nt: TGTGCCAGCAGCCAGGATCGGGCAGGGGAGAACACTGAAGCTTTCTTT

j_gene: TRBJ2-7
abundance: .
d_gene: TRBD2
v_gene: TRBV3-1/TRBV3-2
CDR3aa: CASSQGVAGAAGEQYF
CDR3nt: TGTGCCAGCAGCCAAGGGGTAGCGGGGGCCGCCGGGGAGCAGTACTTC

j_gene: TRBJ1-1
abundance: .
d_gene: .
v_gene: TRBV9
CDR3aa: CASSPILGDTEAFF
CDR3nt: TGTGCCAGCAGCCCCATATTGGGTGACACTGAAGCTTTCTTT

j_gene: TRBJ2-7
abundance: .
d_gene: TRBD1
v_gene: TRBV12-3/TRBV12-4
CDR3aa: CASSLWDRGQYF
CDR3nt: TGTGCCAGCAGCCTTTGGGACAGGGGGCAGTACTTC

j_gene: TRBJ2-7
abundance: once
d_gene: .
v_gene: TRBV9
CDR3aa: CASSSLEDPVPEQYF
CDR3nt: TGTGCCAGCAGCTCCCTGGAGGACCCGGTTCCCGAGCAGTACTTC

j_gene: TRBJ1-1
abundance: once
d_gene: .
v_gene: TRBV13
CDR3aa: CASSLAANTEAFF
CDR3nt: TGTGCCAGCAGCTTGGCAGCGAACACTGAAGCTTTCTTT

j_gene: TRBJ1-1
abundance: .
d_gene: .
v_gene: TRBV19
CDR3aa: CASSILFGAITFF
CDR3nt: TGTGCCAGTAGTATCCTTTTCGGGGCAATAACTTTCTTT

j_gene: TRBJ1-4
abundance: once
d_gene: .
v_gene: TRBV12-3/TRBV12-4
CDR3aa: CASSAAINEKLFF
CDR3nt: TGTGCCAGCAGTGCGGCCATTAATGAAAAACTGTTTTTT

j_gene: TRBJ2-1
abundance: .
d_gene: .
v_gene: TRBV5-1
CDR3aa: CASSLAAGSWNEQFF
CDR3nt: TGCGCCAGCAGCTTGGCGGCCGGGTCATGGAATGAGCAGTTCTTC

j_gene: TRBJ2-1
abundance: once
d_gene: .
v_gene: TRBV7-9
CDR3aa: CASSLTGDNEQFF
CDR3nt: TGTGCCAGCAGCCTGACGGGGGACAATGAGCAGTTCTTC

j_gene: TRBJ2-2
abundance: .
d_gene: TRBD2
v_gene: TRBV4-3
CDR3aa: CASRALAGADDTGELFF
CDR3nt: TGCGCCAGCAGGGCGCTAGCGGGAGCGGATGACACCGGGGAGCTGTTTTTT

j_gene: TRBJ2-1
abundance: .
d_gene: TRBD2
v_gene: TRBV5-1
CDR3aa: CASSWETSYNNEQFF
CDR3nt: TGCGCCAGCAGCTGGGAGACTAGCTATAACAATGAGCAGTTCTTC

j_gene: TRBJ2-3
abundance: .
d_gene: TRBD1
v_gene: TRBV28
CDR3aa: CASSLCGGTRGPKHGSTDTQYF
CDR3nt: TGTGCCAGCAGTTTATGTGGGGGGACCAGGGGGCCAAAGCACGGTAGCACAGATACGCAGTATTTT

j_gene: TRBJ2-7
abundance: .
d_gene: .
v_gene: TRBV27
CDR3aa: CASRNSGWPTYEQYF
CDR3nt: TGTGCCAGCAGGAACAGCGGGTGGCCGACCTACGAGCAGTACTTC

j_gene: TRBJ2-7
abundance: .
d_gene: .
v_gene: TRBV24-1
CDR3aa: CATSDPAGHNYEQYF
CDR3nt: TGTGCCACCAGTGACCCCGCGGGACATAACTACGAGCAGTACTTC

j_gene: TRBJ1-5
abundance: .
d_gene: TRBD1
v_gene: TRBV7-2
CDR3aa: CASSLTGTDNQPQHF
CDR3nt: TGTGCCAGCAGCCTTACCGGGACAGATAATCAGCCCCAGCATTTT

j_gene: TRBJ1-2
abundance: .
d_gene: .
v_gene: TRBV7-9
CDR3aa: CASSDTSYGYTF
CDR3nt: TGTGCCAGCAGCGACACGTCCTATGGCTACACCTTC

j_gene: TRBJ1-1
abundance: .
d_gene: TRBD1
v_gene: TRBV4-2
CDR3aa: CASSQDDRGPRTEAFF
CDR3nt: TGTGCCAGCAGCCAGGACGACAGGGGACCGAGGACTGAAGCTTTCTTT

j_gene: TRBJ1-2
abundance: .
d_gene: .
v_gene: TRBV5-6
CDR3aa: CASSLAETNYGYTF
CDR3nt: TGTGCCAGCAGCTTGGCAGAGACTAACTATGGCTACACCTTC

j_gene: TRBJ2-1
abundance: .
d_gene: .
v_gene: TRBV7-9
CDR3aa: CASSLGGKYEQFF
CDR3nt: TGTGCCAGCAGCTTAGGCGGGAAATATGAGCAGTTCTTC

j_gene: TRBJ1-5
abundance: .
d_gene: .
v_gene: TRBV7-9
CDR3aa: CASSDGSNQPQHF
CDR3nt: TGTGCCAGCAGCGACGGGAGCAATCAGCCCCAGCATTTT

j_gene: TRBJ1-1
abundance: .
d_gene: .
v_gene: TRBV5-6
CDR3aa: CASSLARVRTEAFF
CDR3nt: TGTGCCAGCAGCTTGGCCAGGGTAAGAACTGAAGCTTTCTTT

j_gene: TRBJ1-5
abundance: .
d_gene: .
v_gene: TRBV7-9
CDR3aa: CASSLDWTRNQPQHF
CDR3nt: TGTGCCAGCAGCTTAGATTGGACAAGAAATCAGCCCCAGCATTTT

j_gene: TRBJ1-6
abundance: .
d_gene: .
v_gene: TRBV6-5
CDR3aa: CASSLTMNSPLHF
CDR3nt: TGTGCCAGCAGTCTGACCATGAATTCACCCCTCCACTTT

j_gene: TRBJ2-1
abundance: .
d_gene: TRBD2
v_gene: TRBV3-1/TRBV3-2
CDR3aa: CASSPTSGTYNEQFF
CDR3nt: TGTGCCAGCAGCCCTACTAGCGGGACCTACAATGAGCAGTTCTTC

j_gene: TRBJ1-1
abundance: .
d_gene: .
v_gene: TRBV12-3/TRBV12-4
CDR3aa: CASSLMGNTEAFF
CDR3nt: TGTGCCAGCAGTTTGATGGGCAACACTGAAGCTTTCTTT

j_gene: TRBJ1-5
abundance: .
d_gene: .
v_gene: TRBV19
CDR3aa: CASIPDGGNQPQHF
CDR3nt: TGTGCCAGTATTCCGGACGGTGGCAATCAGCCCCAGCATTTT

j_gene: TRBJ2-3
abundance: few
d_gene: TRBD2
v_gene: TRBV29-1
CDR3aa: CSVDGGREGSTDTQYF
CDR3nt: TGCAGCGTTGACGGGGGGCGGGAGGGCAGCACAGATACGCAGTATTTT

j_gene: TRBJ2-1
abundance: .
d_gene: TRBD1
v_gene: TRBV24-1
CDR3aa: CATSVYRGSYNEQFF
CDR3nt: TGTGCCACCAGTGTCTACAGGGGCTCCTACAATGAGCAGTTCTTC

j_gene: TRBJ2-7
abundance: .
d_gene: .
v_gene: TRBV28
CDR3aa: CASSPVSGPSSYEQYF
CDR3nt: TGTGCCAGCAGTCCCGTGAGCGGCCCGAGCTCCTACGAGCAGTACTTC

j_gene: TRBJ2-1
abundance: .
d_gene: TRBD1
v_gene: TRBV24-1
CDR3aa: CATSDLFRTGYEQFF
CDR3nt: TGTGCCACCAGTGATTTGTTTAGGACAGGTTATGAGCAGTTCTTC

j_gene: TRBJ2-7
abundance: .
d_gene: .
v_gene: TRBV10-1
CDR3aa: CASGEGAYEQYF
CDR3nt: TGCGCCAGCGGGGAGGGGGCTTACGAGCAGTACTTC

j_gene: TRBJ1-1
abundance: .
d_gene: .
v_gene: TRBV10-3
CDR3aa: CAIMGEGTEAFF
CDR3nt: TGTGCCATCATGGGGGAGGGCACTGAAGCTTTCTTT